The 19 T cell receptor beta chains below come from one sample, sequenced in a study of cytomegalovirus exposure and HLA in healthy donors. The PCR contained 60 Vbeta and 13 Jbeta primers. Sequenced by immunoSEQ multiplex PCR; TCRdb stores in-frame clones only, minus some. The data hold under 200,000 clones, with about 90% observed a single time. Sequences were obtained from PBMCs. The receptors come from a boy aged 2-15 years in good health and CMV-seronegative.

With respect to this clone: Relative to the germline gene, one junction end is altered; a read error may explain this. Other DNA sequences in this sample translate to the same CDR3. V is TRBV2 and J is TRBJ1-5, with D uncertain. The CDR3 is made up of 16 amino acids. From germline, CDR1 is SNHLY and CDR2 FYNNEI. The CDR3 is CASSDAAVYSNQPQHF. CDR3 nucleotides: TGTGCCAGCAGTGATGCGGCGGTATATAGCAATCAGCCTCAGCATTTT.

The genes are TRBV29-1 and TRBJ1-3; 9 positions agree with TRBD1. The length of the CDR3 is 13 residues. J gave up 2 bases and V 6 bases, and 2 bases lay outside the gene matches. CDR1 and CDR2 (germline): SQVTM, ANQGSEA. This CDR3 reads CSVGDRAGNTIYF. The DNA of the CDR3 is TGCAGCGTGGGGGACAGGGCTGGAAACACCATATATTTT.

The chain uses TRBV7-9 and TRBJ2-3; unclear D gene. With 4 bases removed from V and 6 bases from J, the gap between germline ends came to 11 bases. Looked up from germline, CDR1 is SEHNR and CDR2 is FQNEAQ (reference sequence). The CDR3 contains 13 residues. CDR3 amino acids: CASSSARVDTQYF. CDR3 in DNA: TGTGCCAGCAGCTCCGCAAGAGTGGATACGCAGTATTTT.

The chain joins TRBV6-6 to TRBJ2-5; 9 bases align to TRBD2. Per germline, CDR1 MNHNY and CDR2 SVGAGI (reference sequence). V was pared by 3 bases and J by 4 bases, with 9 bases of the junction left unmatched. The CDR3 totals 16 residues. The CDR3 sequence: CASSYFASGTRETQYF. In DNA form, the CDR3 reads TGTGCCAGCAGTTATTTCGCTAGCGGGACTCGAGAGACCCAGTACTTC.

The V and J genes are TRBV6-1 and TRBJ1-3; D gene uncertain. This CDR3 contains 11 residues. The ends were cut back, 10 bases at V and 3 bases at J, with 7 bases in the middle. Germline V lookup: CDR1 MNHNS, CDR2 SASEGT. CDR3 coding DNA: TGTGCCACCAACAGTGGAAACACCATATATTTT. Translated: CATNSGNTIYF.

This chain uses TRBV30 with TRBJ2-3, with 7 bases that match TRBD1. This CDR3 comprises 15 residues. Germline V gene lookup returns CDR1 GTSNPN and CDR2 SVGIG (reference sequence). V was pared by 8 bases and J by 0 bases, with 11 bases of the junction left unmatched. CDR3 in DNA: TGTGCCATCAAGACAGGGACAACGAGCACAGATACGCAGTATTTT. Translating gives CAIKTGTTSTDTQYF.

The CDR3 loop reads CASSFFRDQPQHF. CDR3 DNA: TGTGCCAGCAGTTTCTTTAGAGATCAGCCCCAGCATTTT. The rearrangement uses TRBV6-5 and TRBJ1-5; D unclear. Germline V lookup: CDR1 MNHEY, CDR2 SVGAGI. There are 13 residues in the CDR3. With 4 bases removed from V and 5 bases from J, the gap between germline ends came to 9 bases.

This chain uses TRBV6-5 with TRBJ2-2; D is unclear. This CDR3 is 14 amino acids long. The germline V gene has CDR1 MNHEY and CDR2 SVGAGI. Trimming pared 7 bases from V and 0 bases from J, leaving 9 bases between. CDR3 amino acids: CASIPGPNTGELFF. The CDR3 bases are TGTGCCAGCATTCCAGGCCCGAACACCGGGGAGCTGTTTTTT.

The table lists this clone with a count of one. The chain couples TRBV28 to TRBJ1-2; maybe TRBD1 (5 bases). Germline-derived CDR1 and CDR2 are MDHEN and SYDVKM. This CDR3 comprises 13 residues. Between the trimmed V and J ends, which lost 3 bases and 6 bases, there was a span of 11 bases. In nucleotides, the CDR3 is TGTGCCAGCAGTTTGGGGGGACGGGATGGCTACACCTTC. Protein: CASSLGGRDGYTF.

The CDR3 DNA reads TGCGCCAGCAGCACGGCGGGACAGGGGGCGCAAAATACGCAGTATTTT. It yields the protein CASSTAGQGAQNTQYF. V is TRBV5-1 and J is TRBJ2-3; 12 positions match TRBD1. In germline, CDR1 is SGHRS, CDR2 YFSETQ. The CDR3 spans 16 residues. V gave up 4 bases and J gave up 7 bases; unmatched junction bases: 10.

The chain employs TRBV19 and TRBJ2-2; the match to TRBD2 covers 7 bases. CDR3 length: 14 residues. Germline V gives CDR1 LNHDA, CDR2 SQIVND (reference sequence). Trimming took 6 bases from V and 4 from J; bases not matched to a gene: 5. CDR3 region: CASSTGGLTGELFF. CDR3 DNA sequence: TGTGCCAGTAGCACGGGAGGCCTCACCGGGGAGCTGTTTTTT.

The chain has TRBV5-4 and TRBJ1-1, with a weak D call TRBD1 (5 bases). This CDR3 is built from 11 residues. Germline CDR1 and CDR2: SGHNT and YYREEE (reference sequence). Deletions cut 4 bases from V and 7 bases from J, with 8 bases between. This CDR3 reads CASSMGLEAFF. DNA for the CDR3: TGTGCCAGCAGCATGGGACTTGAAGCTTTCTTT.

The V call is TRBV11-3, the J call TRBJ2-7; 8 bases match TRBD2. The V gene end was trimmed by 1 base and the J gene end by 7 bases; junction bases not matched to a gene: 9. The germline V gene has CDR1 SGHNT and CDR2 YENEEA. The CDR3 is 15 residues long. CDR3 sequence: CASSLGREGLGEQYF. Here the CDR3 DNA reads TGTGCCAGCAGCTTAGGTCGGGAGGGCCTCGGGGAGCAGTACTTC.

The V and J genes are TRBV27 and TRBJ2-7, with D tentatively TRBD2 (5 bases). The V gene's germline CDR1 is MNHEY and CDR2 SMNVEV (reference sequence). This CDR3 is 13 amino acids long. With 6 bases removed from V and 0 bases from J, the gap between germline ends came to 9 bases. CDR3 sequence: CASSPTSSYEQYF. DNA of the CDR3: TGTGCCAGCAGCCCAACTAGCTCCTACGAGCAGTACTTC.

The rearrangement links TRBV7-3 to TRBJ2-7, with D possibly being TRBD1 (6 bases). V lost 2 bases to trimming and J lost 4 bases, with 15 bases between them. The V gene's germline CDR1 is SGHTA and CDR2 FQGTGA. This CDR3 comprises 15 residues. The CDR3 coding sequence is TGTGCCAGCAGCTTACTCCAGGGGCCGACTTACGAGCAGTACTTC. Translated, it gives CASSLLQGPTYEQYF.

This chain joins TRBV7-9 and TRBJ1-3; perhaps TRBD1 as D (5 bases). The germline CDR1 and CDR2 sequences are SEHNR and FQNEAQ (reference sequence). The V gene lost 7 bases and the J gene lost 2 bases, with 21 bases spanning the gap. The CDR3 has 17 residues. CDR3 region: CASIQSPGGVPGNTIYF. In DNA form, the CDR3 reads TGTGCCAGCATCCAATCCCCGGGGGGGGTACCTGGAAACACCATATATTTT.

The chain is built from TRBV5-1 and TRBJ2-2, with 10 bases lining up with TRBD2. The CDR3 spans 15 residues. The germline V gene has CDR1 SGHRS and CDR2 YFSETQ. With V trimmed by 3 bases and J by 3 bases, 2 bases remained unmatched. The CDR3 bases are TGCGCCAGCAGCTCCGGACTAGCGGACACCGGGGAGCTGTTTTTT. Encoded protein: CASSSGLADTGELFF.

The genes are TRBV28 and TRBJ2-3; 11 positions agree with TRBD2. The CDR3 has 16 residues. Losses at the gene ends were 3 bases for V and 2 bases for J; bases not matched to a gene: 4. Germline-derived CDR1 and CDR2 are MDHEN and SYDVKM. CDR3 loop: CASSFRLAGSTDTQYF. As DNA, the CDR3 is TGTGCCAGCAGTTTTAGACTAGCGGGGTCCACAGATACGCAGTATTTT.

The chain recombines TRBV27 with TRBJ2-5; 8 bases fit TRBD1. The germline CDR1 and CDR2 sequences are MNHEY and SMNVEV (reference sequence). The CDR3 extends over 12 amino acids. The J segment lost 2 bases and the V segment lost 10 bases, leaving 3 bases of the junction unmatched. CDR3 residues: CATRTGQETQYF. CDR3 DNA sequence: TGTGCCACCAGGACAGGGCAAGAGACCCAGTACTTC.